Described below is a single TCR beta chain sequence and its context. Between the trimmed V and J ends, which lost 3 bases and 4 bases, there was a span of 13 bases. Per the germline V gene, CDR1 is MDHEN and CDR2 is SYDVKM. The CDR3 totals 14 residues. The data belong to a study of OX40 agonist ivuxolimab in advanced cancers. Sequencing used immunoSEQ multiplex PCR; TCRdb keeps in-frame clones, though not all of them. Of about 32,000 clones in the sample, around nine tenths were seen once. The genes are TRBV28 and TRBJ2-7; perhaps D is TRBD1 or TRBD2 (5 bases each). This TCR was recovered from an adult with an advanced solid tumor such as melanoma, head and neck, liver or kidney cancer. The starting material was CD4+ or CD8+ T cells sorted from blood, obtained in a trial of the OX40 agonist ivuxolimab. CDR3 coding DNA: TGTGCCAGCAGTTTCCCAGGGACGGGGTACGAGCAGTACTTC. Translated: CASSFPGTGYEQYF.